This T cell receptor (beta chain) came from a study of a mutant IDH1 vaccine in newly diagnosed glioma. Study-level background: Mean patient age was about 40 years; around 60% were male and around 38% female.

Only in-frame clones appear in the TCRdb table, and some are missing; sequencing was by immunoSEQ multiplex PCR. The sample consists of nearly 70,000 clones, approximately 85% of them appearing once. Noted time point: baseline, week 1 (first vaccination visit). As to treatment: pre-vaccination baseline after standard-of-care therapy. Trimming shortened V by 5 bases and J by 1 base, and 9 bases separated the two germline ends. The germline CDR1 and CDR2 sequences are SGDLS and YYNGEE. The CDR3 length is 13 residues. This clone was counted once. This sequence originates from a man aged 50 to 60 with glioma. The V gene is TRBV9, the J gene TRBJ1-1, with D unclear. The sequenced sample was PBMCs, obtained from a glioma patient treated with radiotherapy, temozolomide or both. CDR3 in DNA: TGTGCCAGCAGTGGGTCGGGGAACACTGAAGCTTTCTTT. Amino acid sequence: CASSGSGNTEAFF.